The 25 T cell receptor beta chains below were found in one sample sequenced in a study of lymphopenia after photon versus proton radiotherapy. TCRdb keeps only in-frame clones here, not all; method: immunoSEQ multiplex PCR. The sample includes 150,000 to 200,000 clones, more than 85% seen only once; the top ten take around 5%. Sequences were derived from peripheral blood, sampled from a patient treated with photon-based radiotherapy. The origin of the receptors is a man aged 45-65 years with gastric cancer.

The chain has TRBV19 and TRBJ1-5; D ambiguous. The CDR3 has 14 residues. Germline CDR1 is LNHDA and CDR2 is SQIVND (reference sequence). The V end was cut by 6 bases, the J end by 1 base, with 10 bases between. The CDR3 bases are TGTGCCAGTAGACCGGGCCCCAGCAATCAGCCCCAGCATTTT. Translation gives CASRPGPSNQPQHF.

The chain has TRBV7-2 and TRBJ2-5, with D tentatively TRBD1 (5 bases). Germline V lookup: CDR1 SGHTA, CDR2 FQGNSA. CDR3 length: 16 amino acids. V was cut by 4 bases and J by 1 base, with 16 bases left in between. CDR3 in amino acids: CASSSGRSQGQETQYF. The DNA of the CDR3 is TGTGCCAGCAGCTCCGGTAGGAGTCAGGGCCAAGAGACCCAGTACTTC.

The chain couples TRBV5-1 to TRBJ1-3, with D possibly TRBD1 on 5 matching bases. Germline V gene lookup returns CDR1 SGHRS and CDR2 YFSETQ. The CDR3 contains 14 residues. V gave up 3 bases and J gave up 4 bases, with 11 bases separating them. For the CDR3, the DNA is TGCGCCAGCAGCTCTCCGTGGGACGGAAACACCATATATTTT. It translates to CASSSPWDGNTIYF.

The chain uses TRBV4-2 and TRBJ2-1, with TRBD2 identical over 14 bases. The CDR3 covers 16 residues. Germline trimming cut 0 bases from V and 6 bases from J; bases unmatched to any gene: 1. Germline lookup yields CDR1 LGHNA and CDR2 YNFKEQ. Here the CDR3 reads CASSQEGTSGGNEQFF. CDR3 nucleotide sequence: TGTGCCAGCAGCCAAGAAGGGACTAGCGGGGGCAATGAGCAGTTCTTC.

This chain links TRBV27 with TRBJ2-1; perhaps TRBD1 as D (6 bases). Germline V CDR1 and CDR2: MNHEY, SMNVEV (reference sequence). The CDR3 consists of 18 residues. The V end lost 2 bases, the J end lost 0 bases, and 17 bases lay between the germline ends. The CDR3 sequence is CASSLSTFRGGSYNEQFF. In nucleotides, the CDR3 is TGTGCCAGCAGTTTAAGCACCTTCAGGGGCGGCTCCTACAATGAGCAGTTCTTC.

The V gene is TRBV19, the J gene TRBJ1-1; no clear D. V lost 7 bases, J lost 0 bases, and 15 bases lay in between. This CDR3 region has 15 residues. The germline CDR1 and CDR2 sequences are LNHDA and SQIVND (reference sequence). The CDR3 here is CASTNMQIMNTEAFF. DNA for the CDR3: TGTGCCAGTACTAATATGCAGATAATGAACACTGAAGCTTTCTTT. The full variable domain, rest sourced from reference TRBV19 and TRBJ1-1, is DGGITQSPKYLFRKEGQNVTLSCEQNLNHDAMYWYRQDPGQGLRLIYYSQIVNDFQKGDIAEGYSVSREKKESFPLTVTSAQKNPTAFYLCASTNMQIMNTEAFFGQGTRLTVV.

The CDR3 sequence is CASSPSDQPYEQYF. CDR3 DNA sequence: TGTGCCAGCAGCCCCTCGGACCAGCCCTACGAGCAGTACTTC. The chain recombines TRBV9 with TRBJ2-7; D gene uncertain. Per the germline V gene, CDR1 is SGDLS and CDR2 is YYNGEE. This CDR3 contains 14 residues. V shed 4 bases and J shed 2 bases, with 13 bases lying between them.

V usage is TRBV11-3 and J usage is TRBJ2-2, with D perhaps matching TRBD1 or TRBD2 (6 bases each). CDR3 length equals 15 residues. Between the trimmed V and J ends, which lost 3 bases and 6 bases, there was a span of 14 bases. Looked up from germline, CDR1 is SGHNT and CDR2 is YENEEA. The CDR3 DNA sequence: TGTGCCAGCAGCTTTGGGGGGCACGAGGCCGGGGAGCTGTTTTTT. Translating it yields CASSFGGHEAGELFF.

V is TRBV6-1 and J is TRBJ2-1, with D uncertain. Trimming removed 2 bases at V and 10 bases at J, with 15 bases between. The germline gives CDR1 MNHNS, CDR2 SASEGT. The CDR3 length is 14 residues. The DNA for the CDR3 is TGTGCCAGCAGTGAAACTTTCGCGGTGACAGAGCAGTTCTTC. The encoded protein is CASSETFAVTEQFF.

This clone was recorded at least ten times. The chain couples TRBV19 to TRBJ1-5; D is ambiguous. V was pared by 10 bases and J by 3 bases, with 19 bases between. This CDR3 has 15 residues. Looked up from germline, CDR1 is LNHDA and CDR2 is SQIVND (reference sequence). The CDR3: CATLRSGGHNQPQHF. The DNA of the CDR3 is TGTGCCACCCTCCGCTCCGGTGGTCACAATCAGCCCCAGCATTTT.

This chain joins TRBV18 and TRBJ2-1, with 7 bases identical to TRBD1. With V trimmed by 4 bases and J by 3 bases, 3 bases remained unmatched. Germline CDR1 reads KGHSH; CDR2 reads LQKENI. CDR3 size: 14 residues. The CDR3 DNA follows: TGTGCCAGCTCACTACAGGGGTACTACAATGAGCAGTTCTTC. Translated: CASSLQGYYNEQFF.

This chain connects TRBV21-1 to TRBJ2-4; TRBD1 is the table's D call, not checked against the DNA. TRBV21-1 is given as a pseudogene. This CDR3 has 20 amino acids. The DNA of the CDR3 is TGTGCCAGCAGCAAAGCGACGTTAGGACAGGGACCGACGGCCAAAAACATTCAGTACTTC. The encoded protein is CASSKATLGQGPTAKNIQYF.

The chain uses TRBV7-9 and TRBJ1-1; 7 nucleotides agree with TRBD1. With V trimmed by 2 bases and J by 1 base, 4 bases remained unmatched. CDR1 is SEHNR, CDR2 FQNEAQ, per germline (reference sequence). This CDR3 has 15 amino acids. The CDR3: CASSLTGTANTEAFF. CDR3 coding DNA: TGTGCCAGCAGCTTAACCGGGACAGCGAACACTGAAGCTTTCTTT.

This clone has just a few counts. V is TRBV10-1 and J is TRBJ2-7, with TRBD2 as a possible D gene (6 bases). Germline-derived CDR1 and CDR2 are WNHNN and SYGVQD (reference sequence). The V and J ends lost 4 bases and 5 bases respectively, with 9 bases between them. The CDR3 extends over 12 amino acids. The CDR3 DNA reads TGCGCCAGCAGTGTATCGGGGGACGAGCAGTACTTC. Translation: CASSVSGDEQYF.

This chain connects TRBV20-1 to TRBJ1-2, with 8 positions matching TRBD1. The germline CDR1 and CDR2 sequences are DFQATT and SNEGSKA (reference sequence). The length of the CDR3 is 11 residues. Unmatched junction bases numbered 2, after V lost 5 bases and J lost 6 bases. CDR3 nucleotide sequence: TGCAGTGCTCGGACAGGGAATGGCTACACCTTC. Protein: CSARTGNGYTF.

V and J are TRBV7-2 and TRBJ2-1, with D unclear. The germline V and J ends were trimmed by 5 bases and 6 bases, with 11 bases remaining between them. Germline CDR1 SGHTA, CDR2 FQGNSA. CDR3 size: 13 residues. CDR3 nucleotide sequence: TGTGCCAGCAGCCGTCGAGCCACCAATGAGCAGTTCTTC. It specifies CASSRRATNEQFF.

The V and J genes are TRBV18 and TRBJ2-1, with TRBD2 identical over 10 bases. The ends lost 1 base at V and 4 bases at J; junction bases unmatched: 19. The CDR3 covers 21 residues. Germline assignment: CDR1 KGHSH and CDR2 LQKENI. This CDR3 is CASSPLTGTSVPLGSYNEQFF. The DNA for the CDR3 is TGTGCCAGCTCACCACTGACCGGGACTAGCGTCCCATTAGGGTCGTACAATGAGCAGTTCTTC.

In this sample, this clone turned up once. The chain is built from TRBV7-2 and TRBJ1-5; D is possibly TRBD1 (6 bases). The CDR3 runs to 16 residues. V was shortened by 5 bases and J by 5 bases, with 19 bases between the two germline ends. Germline loops: CDR1 SGHTA, CDR2 FQGNSA. The DNA for the CDR3 is TGTGCCAGCAGCCAAGGTTGGGGGGGCCGAGATCAGCCCCAGCATTTT. Translating gives CASSQGWGGRDQPQHF.

The rearrangement links TRBV4-1 to TRBJ1-1; D not resolved. In germline, CDR1 is MGHRA, CDR2 YSYEKL. The V end lost 4 bases, the J end lost 3 bases, and 15 bases lay between the germline ends. This CDR3 has 15 residues. Here the CDR3 reads CASSRPSAGYTEAFF. The DNA for the CDR3 is TGCGCCAGCAGCCGCCCTTCGGCGGGGTACACTGAAGCTTTCTTT.

This clone has just one count. The chain couples TRBV19 to TRBJ2-7, with 7 bases identical to TRBD2. Germline V gene data show CDR1 as LNHDA and CDR2 as SQIVND (reference sequence). The CDR3 has 13 amino acids. Unmatched junction bases numbered 11, after V lost 10 bases and J lost 5 bases. In nucleotides, the CDR3 is TGTGCCACCCTAGCGGATCAGGGCCACGAGCAGTACTTC. Translating gives CATLADQGHEQYF.

This clone was detected only once. This rearrangement joins TRBV7-2 to TRBJ1-1, with a tentative D call TRBD1 (6 bases). The CDR3 is 15 amino acids. Deletions cut 1 base from V and 4 bases from J, with 13 bases between. From germline, CDR1 is SGHTA and CDR2 FQGNSA. For the CDR3, the DNA is TGTGCCAGCAGCTTAGGTCGGGTGACAGGCACTGAAGCTTTCTTT. It specifies CASSLGRVTGTEAFF.

The chain combines TRBV5-6 with TRBJ2-7; 7 bases line up with TRBD2. With V trimmed by 2 bases and J by 6 bases, 2 bases remained unmatched. Per the germline V gene, CDR1 is SGHDT and CDR2 is YYEEEE. The CDR3 is 12 residues long. CDR3 DNA sequence: TGTGCCAGCAGCTTCGGGGGGATCGAGCAGTACTTC. This encodes CASSFGGIEQYF.

The rearrangement joins TRBV6-1 to TRBJ1-1; the match to TRBD1 covers 10 bases. The CDR3 runs 15 residues. Trimming took 8 bases from V and 5 from J; bases not matched to a gene: 11. Germline loops: CDR1 MNHNS, CDR2 SASEGT. In nucleotides, the CDR3 is TGTGCCAGCGGTCCCGGGACAGGGGCTAGGACTGAAGCTTTCTTT. Protein product: CASGPGTGARTEAFF.

This rearrangement joins TRBV28 to TRBJ1-2; 7 bases are a match to TRBD1. With V trimmed by 5 bases and J by 0 bases, 6 bases remained unmatched. The germline gives CDR1 MDHEN, CDR2 SYDVKM. The CDR3 spans 15 residues. CDR3 residues: CASSPGTATNYGYTF. CDR3 nucleotide sequence: TGTGCCAGCAGTCCGGGGACAGCTACTAACTATGGCTACACCTTC.

This clone has just one count. The chain employs TRBV6-1 and TRBJ2-2; D uncertain. V was clipped by 4 bases and J by 4 bases, with 10 bases between them. Per the germline V gene, CDR1 is MNHNS and CDR2 is SASEGT. This CDR3 is built from 14 residues. The CDR3, as DNA: TGTGCCAGCAGTGCCCCGTTGGGCACCGGGGAGCTGTTTTTT. Its protein is CASSAPLGTGELFF.